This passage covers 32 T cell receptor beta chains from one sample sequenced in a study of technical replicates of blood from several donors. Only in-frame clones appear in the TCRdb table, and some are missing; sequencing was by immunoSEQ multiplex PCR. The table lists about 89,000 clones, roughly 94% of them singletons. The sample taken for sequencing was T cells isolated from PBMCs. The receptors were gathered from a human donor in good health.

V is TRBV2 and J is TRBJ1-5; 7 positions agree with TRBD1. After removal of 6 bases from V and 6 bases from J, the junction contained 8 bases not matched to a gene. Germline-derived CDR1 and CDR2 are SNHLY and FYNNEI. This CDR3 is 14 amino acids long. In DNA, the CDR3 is TGTGCCAGCAGACCAGAGACAGGGTTTCAGCCCCAGCATTTT. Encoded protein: CASRPETGFQPQHF.

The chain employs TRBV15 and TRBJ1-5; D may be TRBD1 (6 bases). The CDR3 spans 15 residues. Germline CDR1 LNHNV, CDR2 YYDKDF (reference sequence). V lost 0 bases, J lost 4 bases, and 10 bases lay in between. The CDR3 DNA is TGTGCCACCAGCAGAGATCCCCAGGGGAATCAGCCCCAGCATTTT. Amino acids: CATSRDPQGNQPQHF.

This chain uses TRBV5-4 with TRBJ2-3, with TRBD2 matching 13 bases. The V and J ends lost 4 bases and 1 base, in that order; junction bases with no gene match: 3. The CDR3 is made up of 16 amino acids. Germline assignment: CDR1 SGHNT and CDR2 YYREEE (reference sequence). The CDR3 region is CASSPGLAGGTDTQYF. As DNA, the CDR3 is TGTGCCAGCAGCCCTGGACTAGCGGGAGGCACAGATACGCAGTATTTT.

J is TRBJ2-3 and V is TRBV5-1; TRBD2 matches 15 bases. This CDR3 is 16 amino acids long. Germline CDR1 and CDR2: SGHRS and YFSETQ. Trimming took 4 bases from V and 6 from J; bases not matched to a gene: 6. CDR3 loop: CASSDGLAGGRDTQYF. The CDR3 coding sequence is TGCGCCAGCAGCGACGGACTAGCGGGAGGGCGGGATACGCAGTATTTT. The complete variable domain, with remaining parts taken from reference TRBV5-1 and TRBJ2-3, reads KAGVTQTPRYLIKTRGQQVTLSCSPISGHRSVSWYQQTPGQGLQFLFEYFSETQRNKGNFPGRFSGRQFSNSRSEMNVSTLELGDSALYLCASSDGLAGGRDTQYFGPGTRLTVL.

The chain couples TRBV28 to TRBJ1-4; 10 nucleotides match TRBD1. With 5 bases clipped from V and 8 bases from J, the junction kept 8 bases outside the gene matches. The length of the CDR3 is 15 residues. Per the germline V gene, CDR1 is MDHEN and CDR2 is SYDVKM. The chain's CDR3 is CASSATGGLGEKLFF. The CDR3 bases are TGTGCCAGCAGTGCGACAGGGGGCTTGGGCGAAAAACTGTTTTTT.

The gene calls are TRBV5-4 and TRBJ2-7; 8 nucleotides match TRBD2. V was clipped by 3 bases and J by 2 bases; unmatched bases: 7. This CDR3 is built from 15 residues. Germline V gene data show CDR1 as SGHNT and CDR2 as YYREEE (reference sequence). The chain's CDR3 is CASSSYSGTPYEQYF. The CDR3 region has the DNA TGTGCCAGCAGCTCCTATAGCGGGACGCCCTACGAGCAGTACTTC.

The CDR3 spells CSVSGQGGNTIYF. Written as DNA, the CDR3 is TGCAGCGTATCGGGACAGGGTGGAAACACCATATATTTT. The chain joins TRBV29-1 to TRBJ1-3; TRBD1 aligns across 9 bases. This CDR3 spans 13 amino acids. The ends lost 6 bases at V and 3 bases at J; junction bases unmatched: 3. Germline CDR1 is SQVTM and CDR2 is ANQGSEA.

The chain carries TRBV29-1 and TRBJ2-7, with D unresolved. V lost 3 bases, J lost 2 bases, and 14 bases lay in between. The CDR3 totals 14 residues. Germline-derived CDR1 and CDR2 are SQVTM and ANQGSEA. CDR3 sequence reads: CSVEGQENPYEQYF. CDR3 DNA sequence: TGCAGCGTTGAGGGCCAGGAAAACCCCTACGAGCAGTACTTC.

CDR3 in DNA: TGTGCCAGCAGCTTCTCTGGGGCCGAGCAGTACTTC. This gives the protein CASSFSGAEQYF. The rearrangement links TRBV7-8 to TRBJ2-7; a weak D match, TRBD1 (5 bases). V was clipped by 3 bases and J by 6 bases, with 9 bases between them. CDR3 length equals 12 residues. Germline assignment: CDR1 SGHVS and CDR2 FQNEAQ.

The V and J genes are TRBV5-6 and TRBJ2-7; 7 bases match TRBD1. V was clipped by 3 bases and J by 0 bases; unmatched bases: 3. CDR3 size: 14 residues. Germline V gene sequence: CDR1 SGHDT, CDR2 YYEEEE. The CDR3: CASSWTGFSYEQYF. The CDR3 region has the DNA TGTGCCAGCAGCTGGACAGGTTTCTCCTACGAGCAGTACTTC.

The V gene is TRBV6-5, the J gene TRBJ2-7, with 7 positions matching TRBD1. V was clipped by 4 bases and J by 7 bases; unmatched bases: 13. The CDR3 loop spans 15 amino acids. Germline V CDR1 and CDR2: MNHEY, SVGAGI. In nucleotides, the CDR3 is TGTGCCAGCAGTTTTTTACGCAGGGGGTCTTGGGAGCAGTACTTC. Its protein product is CASSFLRRGSWEQYF.

Written as DNA, the CDR3 is TGCGCCAGCAGTGAGGGTGGAGCAGACATTCAGTACTTC. Its protein is CASSEGGADIQYF. The chain links TRBV10-1 to TRBJ2-4, with D uncertain. The CDR3 loop spans 13 amino acids. Per the germline V gene, CDR1 is WNHNN and CDR2 is SYGVQD (reference sequence). With 2 bases removed from V and 8 bases from J, the gap between germline ends came to 10 bases.

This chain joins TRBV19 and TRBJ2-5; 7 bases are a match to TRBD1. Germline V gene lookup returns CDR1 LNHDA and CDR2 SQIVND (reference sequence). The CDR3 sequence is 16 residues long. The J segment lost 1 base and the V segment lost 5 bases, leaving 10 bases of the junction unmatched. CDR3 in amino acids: CASSGWATGSQETQYF. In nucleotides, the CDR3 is TGTGCCAGTAGTGGGTGGGCGACAGGGAGCCAAGAGACCCAGTACTTC.

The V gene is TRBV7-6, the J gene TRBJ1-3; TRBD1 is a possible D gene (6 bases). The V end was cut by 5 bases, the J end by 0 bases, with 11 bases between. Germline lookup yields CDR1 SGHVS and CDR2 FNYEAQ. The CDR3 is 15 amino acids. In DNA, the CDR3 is TGTGCCAGCAGCCCCGGACAGAGCTCTGGAAACACCATATATTTT. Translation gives CASSPGQSSGNTIYF.

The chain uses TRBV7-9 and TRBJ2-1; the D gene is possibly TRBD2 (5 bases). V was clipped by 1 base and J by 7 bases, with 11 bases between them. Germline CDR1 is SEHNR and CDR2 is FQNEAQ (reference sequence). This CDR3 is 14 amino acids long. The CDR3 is CASSLDWAGNEQFF. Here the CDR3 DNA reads TGTGCCAGCAGCTTAGATTGGGCGGGTAATGAGCAGTTCTTC. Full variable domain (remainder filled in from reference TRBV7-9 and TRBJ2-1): DTGVSQNPRHKITKRGQNVTFRCDPISEHNRLYWYRQTLGQGPEFLTYFQNEAQLEKSRLLSDRFSAERPKGSFSTLEIQRTEQGDSAMYLCASSLDWAGNEQFFGPGTRLTVL.

This CDR3 reads CASSGTSTVNEQFF. The CDR3, as DNA: TGTGCCAGCAGCGGGACTAGCACCGTCAATGAGCAGTTCTTC. This chain connects TRBV5-4 to TRBJ2-1; 9 bases fit TRBD2. The junction had 5 bases not matched to a gene; V was cut back by 4 bases and J by 6 bases. The CDR3 loop spans 14 amino acids. CDR1 is SGHNT, CDR2 YYREEE, per germline (reference sequence). The full variable domain, in which reference TRBV5-4 and TRBJ2-1 provide the parts outside the CDR3, is ETGVTQSPTHLIKTRGQQVTLRCSSQSGHNTVSWYQQALGQGPQFIFQYYREEENGRGNFPPRFSGLQFPNYSSELNVNALELDDSALYLCASSGTSTVNEQFFGPGTRLTVL.

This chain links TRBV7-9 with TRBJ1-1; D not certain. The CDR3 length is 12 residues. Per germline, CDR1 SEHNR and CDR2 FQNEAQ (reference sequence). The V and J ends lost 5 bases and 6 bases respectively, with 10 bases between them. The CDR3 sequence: CASSSAVPEAFF. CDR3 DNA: TGTGCCAGCAGCAGCGCAGTCCCTGAAGCTTTCTTT.

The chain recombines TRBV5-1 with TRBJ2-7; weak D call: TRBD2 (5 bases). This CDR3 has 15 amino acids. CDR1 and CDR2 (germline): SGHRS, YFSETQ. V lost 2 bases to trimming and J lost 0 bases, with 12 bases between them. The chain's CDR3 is CASSFGLTDSYEQYF. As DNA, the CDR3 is TGCGCCAGCAGCTTTGGACTGACTGACTCCTACGAGCAGTACTTC. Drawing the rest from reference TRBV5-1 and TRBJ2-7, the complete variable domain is KAGVTQTPRYLIKTRGQQVTLSCSPISGHRSVSWYQQTPGQGLQFLFEYFSETQRNKGNFPGRFSGRQFSNSRSEMNVSTLELGDSALYLCASSFGLTDSYEQYFGPGTRLTVT.

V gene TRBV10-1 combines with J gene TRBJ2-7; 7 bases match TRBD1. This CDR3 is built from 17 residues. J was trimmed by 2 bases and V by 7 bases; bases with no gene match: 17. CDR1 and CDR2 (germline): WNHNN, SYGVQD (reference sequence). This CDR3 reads CASTYTGAHSRPYEQYF. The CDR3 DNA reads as TGCGCCAGCACTTATACAGGGGCCCACTCCAGACCCTACGAGCAGTACTTC.

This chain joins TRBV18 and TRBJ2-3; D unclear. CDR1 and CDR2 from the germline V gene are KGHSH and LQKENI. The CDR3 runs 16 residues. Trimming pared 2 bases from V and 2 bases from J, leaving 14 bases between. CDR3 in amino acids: CASSPKRTANTDTQYF. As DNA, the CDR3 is TGTGCCAGCTCACCAAAAAGAACAGCCAACACAGATACGCAGTATTTT.

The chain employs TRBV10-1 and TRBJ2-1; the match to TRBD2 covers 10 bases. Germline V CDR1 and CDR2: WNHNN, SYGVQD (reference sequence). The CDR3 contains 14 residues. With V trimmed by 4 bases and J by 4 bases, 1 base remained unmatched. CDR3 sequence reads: CASSGTSGYNEQFF. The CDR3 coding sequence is TGCGCCAGCAGTGGGACTAGCGGTTACAATGAGCAGTTCTTC.

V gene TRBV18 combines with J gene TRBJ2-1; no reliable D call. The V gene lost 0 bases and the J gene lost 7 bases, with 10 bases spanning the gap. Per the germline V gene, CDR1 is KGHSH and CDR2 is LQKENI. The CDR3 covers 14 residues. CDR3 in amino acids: CASSPPQPLNEQFF. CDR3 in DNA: TGTGCCAGCTCACCACCACAGCCCCTAAATGAGCAGTTCTTC.

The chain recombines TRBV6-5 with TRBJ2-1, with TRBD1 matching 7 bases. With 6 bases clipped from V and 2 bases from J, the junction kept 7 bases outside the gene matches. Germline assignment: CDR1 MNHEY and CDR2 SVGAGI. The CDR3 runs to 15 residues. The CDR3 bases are TGTGCCAGCAGGTCCGGGACAGCTCCCTACAATGAGCAGTTCTTC. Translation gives CASRSGTAPYNEQFF.

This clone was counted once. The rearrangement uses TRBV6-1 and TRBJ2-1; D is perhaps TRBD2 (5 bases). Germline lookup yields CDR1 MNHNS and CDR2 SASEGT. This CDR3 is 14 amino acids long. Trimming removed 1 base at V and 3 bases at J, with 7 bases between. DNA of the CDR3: TGTGCCAGCAGTGAAGAACTAGTCTACAATGAGCAGTTCTTC. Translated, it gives CASSEELVYNEQFF.

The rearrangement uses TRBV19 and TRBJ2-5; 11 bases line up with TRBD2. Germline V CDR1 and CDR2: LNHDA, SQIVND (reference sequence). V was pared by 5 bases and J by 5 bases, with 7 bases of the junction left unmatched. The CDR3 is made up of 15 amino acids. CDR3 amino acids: CASSLLAGGPETQYF. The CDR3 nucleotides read TGTGCCAGTAGTCTTTTAGCGGGAGGGCCGGAGACCCAGTACTTC.

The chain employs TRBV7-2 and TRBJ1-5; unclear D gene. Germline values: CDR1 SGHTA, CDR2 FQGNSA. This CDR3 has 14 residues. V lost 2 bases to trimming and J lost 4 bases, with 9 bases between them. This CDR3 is CASSLTGANQPQHF. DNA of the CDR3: TGTGCCAGCAGCTTAACGGGAGCAAATCAGCCCCAGCATTTT.

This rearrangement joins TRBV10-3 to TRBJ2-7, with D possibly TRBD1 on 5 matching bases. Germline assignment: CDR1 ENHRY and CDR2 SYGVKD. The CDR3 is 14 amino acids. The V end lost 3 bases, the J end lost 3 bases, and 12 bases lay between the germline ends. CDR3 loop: CAISDSNRIYEQYF. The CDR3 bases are TGTGCCATCAGTGACTCAAACAGGATCTACGAGCAGTACTTC.

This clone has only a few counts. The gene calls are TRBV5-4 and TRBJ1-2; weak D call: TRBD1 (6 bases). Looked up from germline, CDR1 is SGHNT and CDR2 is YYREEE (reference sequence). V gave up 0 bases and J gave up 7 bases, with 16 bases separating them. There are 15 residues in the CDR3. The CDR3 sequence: CASSLAQTGPGGYTF. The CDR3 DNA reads TGTGCCAGCAGCTTGGCGCAGACAGGACCAGGTGGCTACACCTTC.

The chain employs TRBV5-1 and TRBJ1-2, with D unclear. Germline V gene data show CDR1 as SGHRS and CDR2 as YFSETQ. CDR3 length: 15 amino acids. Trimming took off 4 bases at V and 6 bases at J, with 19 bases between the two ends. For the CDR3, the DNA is TGCGCCAGCAGCCTACCGGGGAAGGTGGGTAATGGCTACACCTTC. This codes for CASSLPGKVGNGYTF.

DNA for the CDR3: TGTGCCAGCAGCCCCGGGGGGCCTAGCGTATCGGAGCTGTTTTTT. Translated: CASSPGGPSVSELFF. This rearrangement joins TRBV7-9 to TRBJ2-2; D is possibly TRBD2 (7 bases). The CDR3 has 15 residues. Germline CDR1 is SEHNR and CDR2 is FQNEAQ (reference sequence). The germline V and J ends were trimmed by 5 bases and 10 bases, with 20 bases remaining between them.

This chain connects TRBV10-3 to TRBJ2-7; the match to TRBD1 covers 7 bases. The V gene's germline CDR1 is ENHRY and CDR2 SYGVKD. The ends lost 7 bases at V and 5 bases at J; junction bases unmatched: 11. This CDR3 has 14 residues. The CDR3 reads CAITPGTETDEQYF. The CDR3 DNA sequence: TGTGCCATCACTCCCGGGACAGAGACCGACGAGCAGTACTTC.

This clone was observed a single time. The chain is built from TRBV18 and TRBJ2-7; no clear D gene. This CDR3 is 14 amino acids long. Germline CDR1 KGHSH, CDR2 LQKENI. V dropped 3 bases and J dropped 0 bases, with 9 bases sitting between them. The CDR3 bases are TGTGCCAGCTCACCGGAACAGCCCTCCTACGAGCAGTACTTC. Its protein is CASSPEQPSYEQYF.